This T cell receptor (beta chain) was retrieved from a study of blood T cell repertoires in COVID-19. Using immunoSEQ multiplex PCR, the repertoire was profiled, and TCRdb retains in-frame clones only, with some absent. This sample carries 300,000 to 450,000 clones, roughly nine tenths of them seen once, and the ten largest clones take under 5%. Seattle patients were enrolled during active infection and followed longitudinally. CDR1 is ENHRY, CDR2 SYGVKD, per germline. CDR3 length equals 14 residues. Trimming cost V 2 bases and J 5 bases, with 10 bases left between them. The sequenced sample consisted of peripheral blood. The receptor was derived from a woman aged 55 to 70 with COVID-19, enrolled during active disease. The chain carries TRBV10-3 and TRBJ1-5; TRBD1 might be the D (5 bases). DNA of the CDR3: TGTGCCATCAGTGAGGCCCAGGGCTATCAGCCCCAGCATTTT. Translating it yields CAISEAQGYQPQHF.